The 30 T cell receptor beta chains below all came from one sample that was sequenced in a study of human T cells and chemical hapten exposure. TCRdb analysed the RACE reads with MiXCR anew, one entry per CDR3 protein. The sample consists of approximately 180,000 distinct CDR3 sequences, approximately 29% of them appearing once. The sample's time point: pre-sensitization, week 0. Treatment reported: therapeutic diphenylcyclopropenone sensitization with weekly scalp DPC. The sequencing here drew on whole blood, taken in connection with sensitization to the hapten diphenylcyclopropenone (DPC). The receptors stem from a woman aged 25 to 39 with alopecia areata. Some clones in this sample may be carry-over from other donors' samples.

Comment on this clonotype: A read error may explain this, as a much larger clone is one base away. This chain links TRBV29-1 with TRBJ1-5; D remains ambiguous. This CDR3 is built from 13 residues. Trimming removed 4 bases from V and 0 bases from J, with 7 bases in between. Germline values: CDR1 SQVTM, CDR2 ANQGSEA. The CDR3 region has the DNA TGCAGCGTTGCCGGGAATAGCAATCAGCCCCAGCATTTT. This translates into CSVAGNSNQPQHF.

The rearrangement joins TRBV5-1 to TRBJ2-6; 9 nucleotides align to TRBD1. The ends lost 2 bases at V and 4 bases at J; junction bases unmatched: 7. CDR1 SGHRS and CDR2 YFSETQ come from the germline V gene. This CDR3 contains 17 residues. In DNA, the CDR3 is TGCGCCAGCAGCTTAACAGGGGGCTCGAGAGGGGCCAACGTCCTGACTTTC. Its translation: CASSLTGGSRGANVLTF.

V and J are TRBV6-5 and TRBJ2-7; 11 bases align to TRBD1. V shed 0 bases, J shed 4 bases, and the junction held 5 bases outside the gene matches. This CDR3 contains 16 residues. CDR1 and CDR2 (germline): MNHEY, SVGAGI. In DNA form, the CDR3 reads TGTGCCAGCAGTTACTCCCGGACAGGGGGCGCGTACGAGCAGTACTTC. Translated, it gives CASSYSRTGGAYEQYF.

J is TRBJ2-1 and V is TRBV6-6, with 11 positions matching TRBD1. V was clipped by 11 bases and J by 7 bases; unmatched bases: 4. The CDR3 has 12 residues. Germline CDR1 MNHNY, CDR2 SVGAGI (reference sequence). The DNA of the CDR3 is TGTGCCGGTCGGGACAGGGGGAATGAGCAGTTCTTC. The encoded protein is CAGRDRGNEQFF.

This clonotype came up a few times. The chain has TRBV29-1 and TRBJ1-2; 7 bases fit TRBD1. V was clipped by 1 base and J by 7 bases; unmatched bases: 6. Germline V gene data show CDR1 as SQVTM and CDR2 as ANQGSEA. The CDR3 consists of 13 residues. CDR3 loop: CSVEADRVGGYTF. The CDR3 DNA reads TGCAGCGTTGAAGCCGACAGGGTGGGTGGCTACACCTTC.

CDR3 in DNA: TGTGCCAGCAGCTTTTCCGTTCGGGCGGGAGGGCCTTACGAGCAGTACTTC. Its protein product is CASSFSVRAGGPYEQYF. The rearrangement links TRBV27 to TRBJ2-7; 9 bases line up with TRBD2. V was clipped by 6 bases and J by 4 bases; unmatched bases: 16. Germline CDR1 is MNHEY and CDR2 is SMNVEV (reference sequence). The CDR3 runs to 17 residues.

This sequence joins TRBV5-1 and TRBJ2-6; 9 bases agree with TRBD1. This CDR3 is built from 18 residues. Germline assignment: CDR1 SGHRS and CDR2 YFSETQ. V shed 4 bases and J 0 bases; nucleotides not matched to a gene: 8. The CDR3 region is CASSARTGDPSGANVLTF. The CDR3, as DNA: TGCGCCAGCAGCGCAAGGACAGGGGACCCCTCTGGGGCCAACGTCCTGACTTTC.

This rearrangement joins TRBV6-1 to TRBJ2-1; the match to TRBD2 covers 15 bases. Germline lookup yields CDR1 MNHNS and CDR2 SASEGT. J lost 10 bases, V lost 5 bases, and 6 bases had no gene match. The CDR3 consists of 15 residues. The CDR3 sequence: CASSSGLAGGDEQFF. The CDR3 DNA reads as TGTGCCAGCAGTTCGGGACTAGCGGGGGGAGACGAGCAGTTCTTC.

This clonotype was counted at least ten times. The chain joins TRBV20-1 to TRBJ2-1; 13 bases are a match to TRBD2. This CDR3 contains 13 residues. Trimming removed 5 bases from V and 9 bases from J; junction bases left unmatched: 4. The germline CDR1 and CDR2 sequences are DFQATT and SNEGSKA (reference sequence). The DNA for the CDR3 is TGCAGTGCTCGGACTAGCGGGAGAGGTGAGCAGTTCTTC. This encodes CSARTSGRGEQFF.

This clonotype has a handful of counts. The chain couples TRBV6-2 or TRBV6-3 to TRBJ1-2; D is perhaps TRBD1 (5 bases). Germline CDR1 is MNHEY and CDR2 is SVGEGT. The V gene lost 6 bases and the J gene lost 8 bases, with 16 bases spanning the gap. This CDR3 contains 13 residues. The CDR3 DNA reads as TGTGCCAGCAGATCTGACAGTGCGAGGGGCTACACCTTC. Encoded protein: CASRSDSARGYTF.

The chain couples TRBV5-1 to TRBJ1-3; D is unclear. Germline CDR1 is SGHRS and CDR2 is YFSETQ. There are 12 residues in the CDR3. Trimming removed 6 bases from V and 4 bases from J, with 8 bases in between. The chain's CDR3 is CASKDAGNTIYF. In DNA, the CDR3 is TGCGCCAGCAAAGATGCCGGAAACACCATATATTTT.

The V and J genes are TRBV10-3 and TRBJ2-3; no clear D. Trimming stripped 10 bases from V and 0 bases from J, with 11 bases between. The CDR3 runs 13 residues. Germline lookup yields CDR1 ENHRY and CDR2 SYGVKD. CDR3 nucleotide sequence: TGTGCCACCAGAAGTGCTAGCACAGATACGCAGTATTTT. Translation: CATRSASTDTQYF.

The chain links TRBV7-2 to TRBJ1-1; 8 nucleotides line up with TRBD1. In germline, CDR1 is SGHTA, CDR2 FQGNSA. With 5 bases clipped from V and 3 bases from J, the junction kept 5 bases outside the gene matches. There are 14 residues in the CDR3. Here the CDR3 reads CASSVQGVDTEAFF. DNA for the CDR3: TGTGCCAGCAGCGTACAGGGGGTAGACACTGAAGCTTTCTTT.

J is TRBJ1-1 and V is TRBV4-1; no clear D. This CDR3 is 14 amino acids long. CDR1 is MGHRA, CDR2 YSYEKL, per germline. The V gene lost 2 bases and the J gene lost 2 bases, with 9 bases spanning the gap. CDR3 amino acids: CASSQPQHNTEAFF. CDR3 nucleotides: TGCGCCAGCAGCCAACCACAGCATAACACTGAAGCTTTCTTT.

The rearrangement joins TRBV5-1 to TRBJ1-3; 8 bases align to TRBD1. The CDR3 runs 15 residues. Trimming removed 4 bases from V and 2 bases from J; junction bases left unmatched: 5. Germline V gene lookup returns CDR1 SGHRS and CDR2 YFSETQ. CDR3 bases: TGCGCCAGCAGCCAAAGGACAGGGACTGGAAACACCATATATTTT. It is translated as CASSQRTGTGNTIYF.

This clonotype has more than one count but fewer than ten. This rearrangement joins TRBV20-1 to TRBJ1-4, with TRBD1 as a possible D gene (5 bases). This CDR3 spans 18 amino acids. In germline, CDR1 is DFQATT, CDR2 SNEGSKA (reference sequence). CDR3 in amino acids: CRDPGRRQEGDTNEKLFF. The CDR3 region has the DNA TGCAGGGACCCTGGGCGGCGGCAAGAAGGGGATACTAATGAAAAACTGTTTTTT.

This clonotype was detected a few times. This rearrangement joins TRBV2 to TRBJ2-2; a possible D gene is TRBD1 (5 bases). This CDR3 spans 15 amino acids. V lost 10 bases to trimming and J lost 1 base, with 16 bases between them. Looked up from germline, CDR1 is SNHLY and CDR2 is FYNNEI. The CDR3, as DNA: TGTGCCACAGGGCTTGAGAGGAGGAACACCGGGGAGCTGTTTTTT. As protein: CATGLERRNTGELFF.

J is TRBJ2-2 and V is TRBV7-2; either TRBD1 or TRBD2 may supply D (5 bases each). Trimming took 4 bases from V and 2 from J, leaving 5 bases between them. CDR1 and CDR2 from the germline V gene are SGHTA and FQGNSA. The CDR3 spans 13 residues. CDR3 amino acids: CASSWDNTGELFF. DNA of the CDR3: TGTGCCAGCAGCTGGGACAACACCGGGGAGCTGTTTTTT.

V and J are TRBV28 and TRBJ1-2; D might be TRBD1 (6 bases). Looked up from germline, CDR1 is MDHEN and CDR2 is SYDVKM. V lost 5 bases and J 4 bases, leaving 14 bases between the germline ends. The CDR3 contains 14 residues. The CDR3 nucleotides read TGTGCCAGCAGTCGACAGGATCTTGGCTATGGCTACACCTTC. The encoded protein is CASSRQDLGYGYTF.

A few counts support this clonotype. The CDR3 DNA reads as TGTGCCAGCACGACGGGAGGTAGAAATACGCAGTATTTT. As protein: CASTTGGRNTQYF. The chain joins TRBV28 to TRBJ2-3; 7 nucleotides match TRBD2. The CDR3 has 13 amino acids. After removal of 7 bases from V and 7 bases from J, the junction contained 8 bases not matched to a gene. Germline V gives CDR1 MDHEN, CDR2 SYDVKM.

This clonotype was found a few times. V and J are TRBV6-2 or TRBV6-3 and TRBJ2-7; possible D gene TRBD2, 5 bases. Germline V gene data show CDR1 as MNHEY and CDR2 as SVGEGT. The germline V and J ends were trimmed by 0 bases and 7 bases, with 19 bases remaining between them. The CDR3 has 16 amino acids. In nucleotides, the CDR3 is TGTGCCAGCAGTTACTCGATAATAGACACCCCGGGGGAGCAGTACTTC. As protein: CASSYSIIDTPGEQYF.

This chain connects TRBV2 to TRBJ1-5, with 7 bases aligning to TRBD1. V trimming: 8 bases; J trimming: 5 bases; junction bases outside the gene matches: 9. The CDR3 has 14 amino acids. From germline, CDR1 is SNHLY and CDR2 FYNNEI. The DNA of the CDR3 is TGTGCCAGCCGAAGGGGGCAGGGAGATCAGCCCCAGCATTTT. Residues: CASRRGQGDQPQHF.

This clonotype was detected a few times. The chain joins TRBV28 to TRBJ2-5, with D perhaps assigned TRBD1 or TRBD2 (5 bases each). The CDR3 has 15 amino acids. CDR1 is MDHEN and CDR2 is SYDVKM in the germline V gene. Trimming cost V 7 bases and J 0 bases, with 15 bases left between them. Written as DNA, the CDR3 is TGTGCCAGCACCGGGGACGGAAACCACCAAGAGACCCAGTACTTC. Encoded protein: CASTGDGNHQETQYF.

The rearrangement joins TRBV20-1 to TRBJ2-3; tentatively, D is TRBD1 (7 bases). This CDR3 has 13 amino acids. Trimming left V 1 base short and J 6 bases short, with 11 bases between. Germline loops: CDR1 DFQATT, CDR2 SNEGSKA (reference sequence). The DNA of the CDR3 is TGCAGTGCTAGAGTACCAGGGGGGGATACGCAGTATTTT. Residues: CSARVPGGDTQYF.

V and J are TRBV4-1 and TRBJ2-1; D perhaps matches TRBD2 (7 bases). The CDR3 runs to 15 residues. V was trimmed by 3 bases and J by 6 bases, leaving 15 bases between them. Germline V gene lookup returns CDR1 MGHRA and CDR2 YSYEKL. CDR3 protein: CASSQMQRGGNEQFF. The CDR3 region has the DNA TGCGCCAGCAGCCAGATGCAGAGGGGGGGCAATGAGCAGTTCTTC.

The chain couples TRBV7-9 to TRBJ2-7; 9 nucleotides align to TRBD1. This CDR3 region has 13 residues. The junction had 4 bases not matched to a gene; V was cut back by 6 bases and J by 4 bases. The germline V gene encodes CDR1 SEHNR and CDR2 FQNEAQ (reference sequence). DNA for the CDR3: TGTGCCAGCAGAGAGGGGACAGGGTACGAGCAGTACTTC. This codes for CASREGTGYEQYF.

The chain combines TRBV9 with TRBJ1-1; D ambiguous. CDR1 is SGDLS and CDR2 is YYNGEE in the germline V gene. The CDR3 is made up of 16 amino acids. Trimming pared 1 base from V and 0 bases from J, leaving 13 bases between. The CDR3 reads CASSVNPATLNTEAFF. In DNA, the CDR3 is TGTGCCAGCAGCGTAAATCCGGCGACATTGAACACTGAAGCTTTCTTT.

The sample holds many counts of this clonotype. The chain links TRBV6-2 or TRBV6-3 to TRBJ2-7; D is unclear. The CDR3 has 14 amino acids. Germline values: CDR1 MNHEY, CDR2 SVGEGT. Trimming took off 7 bases at V and 6 bases at J, with 19 bases between the two ends. CDR3 sequence reads: CASTSGGSLVEQYF. CDR3 DNA: TGTGCCAGCACCTCCGGTGGTAGCCTGGTCGAGCAGTACTTC.

The chain couples TRBV20-1 to TRBJ2-7; 7 bases align to TRBD1. CDR3 size: 14 residues. Germline V gives CDR1 DFQATT, CDR2 SNEGSKA (reference sequence). J gave up 1 base and V 6 bases, and 9 bases lay outside the gene matches. This chain's CDR3 is CSASLGQASYEQYF. The CDR3 coding sequence is TGCAGTGCGAGCCTAGGACAGGCGTCCTACGAGCAGTACTTC.

In this sample, this clonotype turned up a few times. The chain joins TRBV7-9 to TRBJ2-3; possibly TRBD2 for D (5 bases). Deletions cut 3 bases from V and 1 base from J, with 11 bases between. The CDR3 has 15 amino acids. Germline CDR1 reads SEHNR; CDR2 reads FQNEAQ (reference sequence). The CDR3 region has the DNA TGTGCCAGCAGCTTTTCTGGAGGCGGCACAGATACGCAGTATTTT. It encodes CASSFSGGGTDTQYF.